The T cell receptor (beta chain) described here comes from a study of cytomegalovirus exposure and HLA in healthy donors. Comments on this clone: The antigen is unknown.

The PCR ran on 60 Vbeta and 13 Jbeta primers. Repertoires were generated with immunoSEQ multiplex PCR, while TCRdb's copy carries only in-frame clones and drops some. The sample carries around 140,000 clones, 88% recorded once. Although they were nominally healthy when sampled, donors likely had unrecorded immune exposures. The CDR3 has 10 amino acids. Germline V gene lookup returns CDR1 SNHLY and CDR2 FYNNEI. Between the trimmed V and J ends, which lost 8 bases and 7 bases, there was a span of 8 bases. Study-level points and caveats: Over 150 TCR beta chains were listed as cytomegalovirus-associated. Immune exposure was documented only through CMV serostatus. A few of the chains that were CMV-associated were confirmed in vitro to be specific for CMV antigens.

Sequencing was performed on PBMCs. V gene TRBV2 combines with J gene TRBJ1-1; unclear D gene. The TCR was taken from a woman aged 40 to 49 in good health and CMV-seronegative. This chain's CDR3 is CASSPIEAFF. The CDR3 coding sequence is TGTGCCAGCTCCCCCATTGAAGCTTTCTTT.